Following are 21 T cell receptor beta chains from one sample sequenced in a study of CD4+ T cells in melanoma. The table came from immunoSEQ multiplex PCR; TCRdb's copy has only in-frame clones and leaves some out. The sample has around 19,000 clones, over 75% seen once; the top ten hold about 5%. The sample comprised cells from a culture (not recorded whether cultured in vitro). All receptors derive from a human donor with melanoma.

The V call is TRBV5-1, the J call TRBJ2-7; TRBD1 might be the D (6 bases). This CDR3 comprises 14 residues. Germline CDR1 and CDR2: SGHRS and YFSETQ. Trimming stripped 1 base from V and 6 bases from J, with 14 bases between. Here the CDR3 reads CASSLRSLGGEQYF. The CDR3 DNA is TGCGCCAGCAGCTTGAGGAGTTTAGGGGGCGAGCAGTACTTC.

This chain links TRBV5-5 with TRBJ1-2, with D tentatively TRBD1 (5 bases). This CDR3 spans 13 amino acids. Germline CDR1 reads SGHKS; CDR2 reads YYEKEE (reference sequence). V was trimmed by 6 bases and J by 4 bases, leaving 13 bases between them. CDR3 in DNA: TGTGCCAGCATCCAGGGTGCAGGCTATGGCTACACCTTC. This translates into CASIQGAGYGYTF.

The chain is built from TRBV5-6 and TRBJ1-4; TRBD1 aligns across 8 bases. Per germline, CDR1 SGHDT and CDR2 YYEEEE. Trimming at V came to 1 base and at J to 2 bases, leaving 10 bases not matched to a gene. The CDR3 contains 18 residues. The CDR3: CASSLTGGRLWTNEKLFF. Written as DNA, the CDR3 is TGTGCCAGCAGCTTGACAGGGGGGAGGCTATGGACTAATGAAAAACTGTTTTTT.

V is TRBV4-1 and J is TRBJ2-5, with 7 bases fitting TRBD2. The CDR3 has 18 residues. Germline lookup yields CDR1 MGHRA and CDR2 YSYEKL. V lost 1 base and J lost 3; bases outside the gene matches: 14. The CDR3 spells CASSQATFTGTTKETQYF. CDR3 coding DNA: TGCGCCAGCAGCCAAGCAACATTCACCGGGACTACCAAAGAGACCCAGTACTTC.

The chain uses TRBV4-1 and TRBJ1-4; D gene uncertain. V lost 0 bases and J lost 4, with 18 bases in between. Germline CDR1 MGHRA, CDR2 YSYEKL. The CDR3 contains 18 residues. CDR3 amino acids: CASSQDTWVGRFNEKLFF. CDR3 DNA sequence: TGCGCCAGCAGCCAAGATACTTGGGTTGGAAGGTTTAATGAAAAACTGTTTTTT.

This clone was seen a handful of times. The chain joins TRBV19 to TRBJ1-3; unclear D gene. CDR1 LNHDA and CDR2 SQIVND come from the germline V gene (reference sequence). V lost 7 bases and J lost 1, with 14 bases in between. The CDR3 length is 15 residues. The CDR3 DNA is TGTGCCAGTACCATGATTGCTTATTCTGGAAACACCATATATTTT. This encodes CASTMIAYSGNTIYF.

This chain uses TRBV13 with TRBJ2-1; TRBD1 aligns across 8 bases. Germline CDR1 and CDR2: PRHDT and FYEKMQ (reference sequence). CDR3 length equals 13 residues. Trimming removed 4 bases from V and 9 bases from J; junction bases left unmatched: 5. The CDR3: CASSYDRGSEQFF. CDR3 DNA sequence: TGTGCCAGCAGCTACGACAGGGGAAGTGAGCAGTTCTTC.

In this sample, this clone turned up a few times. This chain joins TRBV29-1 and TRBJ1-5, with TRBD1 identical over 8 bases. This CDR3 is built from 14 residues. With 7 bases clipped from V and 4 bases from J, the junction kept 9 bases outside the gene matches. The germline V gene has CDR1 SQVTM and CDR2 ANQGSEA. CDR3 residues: CSARGTGGNQPQHF. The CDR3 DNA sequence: TGCAGCGCCAGGGGGACAGGAGGAAATCAGCCCCAGCATTTT.

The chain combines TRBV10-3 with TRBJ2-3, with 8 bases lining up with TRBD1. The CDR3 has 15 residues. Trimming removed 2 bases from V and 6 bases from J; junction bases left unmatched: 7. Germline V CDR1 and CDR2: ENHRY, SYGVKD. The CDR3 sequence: CAISERGQGEDTQYF. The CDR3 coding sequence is TGTGCCATCAGTGAGCGAGGACAGGGCGAGGATACGCAGTATTTT.

The CDR3 region is CASSLSGSRTQETQYF. The CDR3 DNA is TGTGCCAGCAGCTTATCAGGCTCGCGTACCCAAGAGACCCAGTACTTC. V is TRBV7-6 and J is TRBJ2-5, with D hard to call. The germline V gene has CDR1 SGHVS and CDR2 FNYEAQ. V was cut by 2 bases and J by 1 base, with 14 bases left in between. This CDR3 contains 16 residues.

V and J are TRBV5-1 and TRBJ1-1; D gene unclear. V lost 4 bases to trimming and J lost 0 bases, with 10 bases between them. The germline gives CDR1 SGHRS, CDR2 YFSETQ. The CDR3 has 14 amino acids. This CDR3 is CASSTGPLNTEAFF. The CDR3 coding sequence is TGCGCCAGCAGCACGGGTCCATTGAACACTGAAGCTTTCTTT.

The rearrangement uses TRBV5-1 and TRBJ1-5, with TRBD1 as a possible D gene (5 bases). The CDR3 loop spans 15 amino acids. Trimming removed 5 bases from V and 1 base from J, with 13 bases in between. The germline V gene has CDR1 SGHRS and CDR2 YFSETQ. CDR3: CASRLDGGSNQPQHF. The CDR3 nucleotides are TGCGCCAGCAGATTAGACGGGGGGAGCAATCAGCCCCAGCATTTT.

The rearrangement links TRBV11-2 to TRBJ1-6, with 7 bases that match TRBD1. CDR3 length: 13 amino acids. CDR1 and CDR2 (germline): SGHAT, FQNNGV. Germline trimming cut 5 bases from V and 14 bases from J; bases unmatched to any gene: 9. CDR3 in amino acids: CASSPRQGLTLHF. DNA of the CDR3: TGTGCCAGCAGCCCCAGACAGGGCTTGACCCTCCACTTT.

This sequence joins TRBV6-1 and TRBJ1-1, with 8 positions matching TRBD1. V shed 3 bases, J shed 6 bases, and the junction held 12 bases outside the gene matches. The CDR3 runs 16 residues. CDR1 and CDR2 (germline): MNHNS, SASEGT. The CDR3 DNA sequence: TGTGCCAGCAGTGACGGTTTCCAGGGGGCGGAGGCTGAAGCTTTCTTT. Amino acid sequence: CASSDGFQGAEAEAFF.

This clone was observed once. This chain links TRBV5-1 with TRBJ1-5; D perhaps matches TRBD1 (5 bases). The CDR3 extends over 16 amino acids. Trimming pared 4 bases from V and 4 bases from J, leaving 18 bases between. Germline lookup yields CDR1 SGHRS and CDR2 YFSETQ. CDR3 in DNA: TGCGCCAGCAGCCCCGTGGTGACGGGGGGGAATCAGCCCCAGCATTTT. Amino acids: CASSPVVTGGNQPQHF. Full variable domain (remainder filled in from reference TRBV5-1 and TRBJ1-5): KAGVTQTPRYLIKTRGQQVTLSCSPISGHRSVSWYQQTPGQGLQFLFEYFSETQRNKGNFPGRFSGRQFSNSRSEMNVSTLELGDSALYLCASSPVVTGGNQPQHFGDGTRLSIL.

The CDR3 loop reads CASSPGRGQDEKLFF. CDR3 bases: TGCGCCAGCAGCCCGGGCAGGGGGCAGGATGAAAAACTGTTTTTT. The V and J genes are TRBV5-1 and TRBJ1-4; 8 bases match TRBD1. From germline, CDR1 is SGHRS and CDR2 YFSETQ. Unmatched junction bases numbered 8, after V lost 4 bases and J lost 6 bases. The CDR3 sequence is 15 residues long. The full variable domain, rest sourced from reference TRBV5-1 and TRBJ1-4, is KAGVTQTPRYLIKTRGQQVTLSCSPISGHRSVSWYQQTPGQGLQFLFEYFSETQRNKGNFPGRFSGRQFSNSRSEMNVSTLELGDSALYLCASSPGRGQDEKLFFGSGTQLSVL.

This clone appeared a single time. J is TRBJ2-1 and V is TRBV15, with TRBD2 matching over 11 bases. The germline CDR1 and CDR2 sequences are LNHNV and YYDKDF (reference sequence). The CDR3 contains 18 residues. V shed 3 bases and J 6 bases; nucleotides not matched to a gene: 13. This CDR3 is CATSREIAGGPSGNEQFF. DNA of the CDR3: TGTGCCACCAGCAGGGAAATAGCGGGGGGGCCGTCTGGCAATGAGCAGTTCTTC.

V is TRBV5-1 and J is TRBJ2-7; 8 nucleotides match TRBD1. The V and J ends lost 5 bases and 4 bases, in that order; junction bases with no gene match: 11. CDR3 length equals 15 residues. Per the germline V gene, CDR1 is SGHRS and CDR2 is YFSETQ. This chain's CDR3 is CASRDGGTGAYEQYF. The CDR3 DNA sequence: TGCGCCAGCAGGGACGGCGGGACAGGCGCTTACGAGCAGTACTTC. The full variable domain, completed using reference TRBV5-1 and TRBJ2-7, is KAGVTQTPRYLIKTRGQQVTLSCSPISGHRSVSWYQQTPGQGLQFLFEYFSETQRNKGNFPGRFSGRQFSNSRSEMNVSTLELGDSALYLCASRDGGTGAYEQYFGPGTRLTVT.

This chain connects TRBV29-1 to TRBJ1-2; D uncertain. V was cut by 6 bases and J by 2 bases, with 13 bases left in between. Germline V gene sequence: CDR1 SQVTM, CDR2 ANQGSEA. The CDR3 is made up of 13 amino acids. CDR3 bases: TGCAGCGTCCGAACCTACAAGAACTATGGCTACACCTTC. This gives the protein CSVRTYKNYGYTF. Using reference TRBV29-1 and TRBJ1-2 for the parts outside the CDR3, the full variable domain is SAVISQKPSRDICQRGTSLTIQCQVDSQVTMMFWYRQQPGQSLTLIATANQGSEATYESGFVIDKFPISRPNLTFSTLTVSNMSPEDSSIYLCSVRTYKNYGYTFGSGTRLTVV.

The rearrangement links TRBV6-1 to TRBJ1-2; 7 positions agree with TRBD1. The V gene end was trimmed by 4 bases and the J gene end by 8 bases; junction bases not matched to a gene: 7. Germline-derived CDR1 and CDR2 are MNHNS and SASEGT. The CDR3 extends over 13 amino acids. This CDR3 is CASSATTGSGYTF. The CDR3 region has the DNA TGTGCCAGCAGTGCCACGACAGGGTCAGGCTACACCTTC.

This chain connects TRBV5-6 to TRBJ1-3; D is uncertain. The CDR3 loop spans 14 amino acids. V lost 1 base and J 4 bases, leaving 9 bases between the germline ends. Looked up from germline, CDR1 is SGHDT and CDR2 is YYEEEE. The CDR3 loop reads CASSLRDGGNTIYF. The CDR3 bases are TGTGCCAGCAGCTTGCGCGACGGAGGAAACACCATATATTTT.